Shown below are 28 T cell receptor beta chains from a single sample sequenced in a study of T cell responses to AZD1222 COVID-19 vaccine. Sequencing used immunoSEQ multiplex PCR; TCRdb keeps in-frame clones, though not all of them. This table holds approximately 49,000 clones, approximately 80% found once. The source material was peripheral blood, sampled on day 0 of MenACWY control vaccination. These receptors were collected from an adult in good health.

The rearrangement links TRBV29-1 to TRBJ1-5; the D is unclear. CDR3 size: 13 residues. With 4 bases removed from V and 7 bases from J, the gap between germline ends came to 14 bases. CDR1 and CDR2 (germline): SQVTM, ANQGSEA. CDR3 region: CSVVGSPGQPQHF. The CDR3 nucleotides read TGCAGCGTTGTAGGCAGTCCGGGCCAGCCCCAGCATTTT.

This clone has just a few counts. This sequence joins TRBV5-1 and TRBJ2-7; D is perhaps TRBD1 (6 bases). Germline CDR1 is SGHRS and CDR2 is YFSETQ. V dropped 4 bases and J dropped 1 base, with 15 bases sitting between them. The CDR3 runs to 15 residues. CDR3 amino acids: CASSPRVGGSYEQYF. CDR3 bases: TGCGCCAGCAGCCCACGAGTAGGGGGATCCTACGAGCAGTACTTC.

The chain combines TRBV5-1 with TRBJ1-1; D is undetermined. Germline CDR1 and CDR2: SGHRS and YFSETQ. CDR3 length equals 14 residues. The germline V and J ends were trimmed by 0 bases and 4 bases, with 10 bases remaining between them. The CDR3 here is CASSLEARSTEAFF. As DNA, the CDR3 is TGCGCCAGCAGCTTGGAAGCCCGATCCACTGAAGCTTTCTTT.

The chain is built from TRBV5-1 and TRBJ1-2, with D possibly matching TRBD1 (6 bases). The germline gives CDR1 SGHRS, CDR2 YFSETQ. This CDR3 spans 15 amino acids. With 5 bases removed from V and 4 bases from J, the gap between germline ends came to 18 bases. The CDR3 loop is CASSWGTSVSYGYTF. Written as DNA, the CDR3 is TGCGCCAGCAGTTGGGGGACATCTGTCAGCTATGGCTACACCTTC.

The genes are TRBV9 and TRBJ1-1; 7 bases are a match to TRBD1. The CDR3 totals 15 residues. The V gene end was trimmed by 2 bases and the J gene end by 5 bases; junction bases not matched to a gene: 9. Germline CDR1 reads SGDLS; CDR2 reads YYNGEE. The CDR3 region has the DNA TGTGCCAGCAGCGTCTCACAGGGGCCGTGGACTGAAGCTTTCTTT. This gives the protein CASSVSQGPWTEAFF. The complete variable domain, with remaining parts taken from reference TRBV9 and TRBJ1-1, reads DSGVTQTPKHLITATGQRVTLRCSPRSGDLSVYWYQQSLDQGLQFLIQYYNGEERAKGNILERFSAQQFPDLHSELNLSSLELGDSALYFCASSVSQGPWTEAFFGQGTRLTVV.

This clone was detected a few times. The chain has TRBV5-6 and TRBJ2-4; weak D call: TRBD2 (6 bases). The CDR3 is 15 amino acids. The ends were cut back, 0 bases at V and 8 bases at J, with 15 bases in the middle. Germline CDR1 is SGHDT and CDR2 is YYEEEE. As DNA, the CDR3 is TGTGCCAGCAGCTTGGAGACCAGACGGAGGGACATTCAGTACTTC. Translation gives CASSLETRRRDIQYF. Looking up the rest from reference TRBV5-6 and TRBJ2-4 gives the full variable domain: DAGVTQSPTHLIKTRGQQVTLRCSPKSGHDTVSWYQQALGQGPQFIFQYYEEEERQRGNFPDRFSGHQFPNYSSELNVNALLLGDSALYLCASSLETRRRDIQYFGAGTRLSVL.

This sequence joins TRBV3-1 (or the pseudogene TRBV3-2) and TRBJ2-3; D not certain. The CDR3 totals 13 residues. V lost 3 bases to trimming and J lost 2 bases, with 6 bases between them. The germline CDR1 and CDR2 sequences are LGHDT and YNNKEL (reference sequence). This chain's CDR3 is CASSQPPTDTQYF. As DNA, the CDR3 is TGTGCCAGCAGCCAGCCCCCCACAGATACGCAGTATTTT.

The rearrangement uses TRBV19 and TRBJ1-5, with D maybe TRBD1 (6 bases). Trimming pared 5 bases from V and 8 bases from J, leaving 13 bases between. This CDR3 spans 13 amino acids. The germline gives CDR1 LNHDA, CDR2 SQIVND (reference sequence). The CDR3 here is CASSGQGREPQHF. In nucleotides, the CDR3 is TGTGCCAGTAGTGGCCAGGGGAGGGAGCCCCAGCATTTT.

The CDR3 reads CASSYQGVHPGATEAFF. Written as DNA, the CDR3 is TGTGCCAGCAGTTACCAGGGAGTACACCCGGGAGCCACTGAAGCTTTCTTT. This chain joins TRBV27 and TRBJ1-1; a possible D gene is TRBD1 (5 bases). The V end lost 4 bases, the J end lost 4 bases, and 22 bases lay between the germline ends. Germline V lookup: CDR1 MNHEY, CDR2 SMNVEV (reference sequence). The CDR3 extends over 17 amino acids.

The rearrangement links TRBV30 to TRBJ1-6; D remains ambiguous. Germline V gives CDR1 GTSNPN, CDR2 SVGIG (reference sequence). This CDR3 contains 14 residues. The V end was cut by 0 bases, the J end by 9 bases, with 12 bases between. CDR3 in DNA: TGTGCCTGGAGTGTAGTGGGTTCCGGTTCACCCCTCCACTTT. Translated, it gives CAWSVVGSGSPLHF.

This clone came up a few times. V is TRBV19 and J is TRBJ1-1; 8 positions match TRBD1. The CDR3 covers 14 residues. Losses at the gene ends were 5 bases for V and 1 base for J; bases not matched to a gene: 3. Germline V gives CDR1 LNHDA, CDR2 SQIVND (reference sequence). CDR3 DNA: TGTGCCAGTAGTGCCGACAGGGGGAACACTGAAGCTTTCTTT. The encoded protein is CASSADRGNTEAFF. Complete variable domain (other parts from reference TRBV19 and TRBJ1-1): DGGITQSPKYLFRKEGQNVTLSCEQNLNHDAMYWYRQDPGQGLRLIYYSQIVNDFQKGDIAEGYSVSREKKESFPLTVTSAQKNPTAFYLCASSADRGNTEAFFGQGTRLTVV.

For this clone: One end of the junction fails to match germline, which may point to a read error. CDR3 amino acids: CANSEESQGNSPLHF. The CDR3 DNA reads as TGTGCCAACAGTGAAGAAAGTCAAGGGAATTCACCCCTCCACTTT. The rearrangement uses TRBV2 and TRBJ1-6; no clear D gene. Germline assignment: CDR1 SNHLY and CDR2 FYNNEI. This CDR3 spans 15 amino acids.

This chain links TRBV6-5 with TRBJ1-1; 8 bases are shared with TRBD1. This CDR3 is built from 15 residues. CDR1 and CDR2 (germline): MNHEY, SVGAGI. V gave up 2 bases and J gave up 5 bases; unmatched junction bases: 7. CDR3 coding DNA: TGTGCCAGCAGTTACGCCAGGGGGCGATGGACTGAAGCTTTCTTT. As protein: CASSYARGRWTEAFF.

The gene calls are TRBV7-9 and TRBJ2-1; D perhaps matches TRBD2 (5 bases). Germline assignment: CDR1 SEHNR and CDR2 FQNEAQ (reference sequence). V shed 4 bases and J shed 9 bases, with 10 bases lying between them. The CDR3 covers 12 residues. CDR3 in DNA: TGTGCCAGCAGCTCAGACTATACTGAGCAGTTCTTC. Translating gives CASSSDYTEQFF.

V is TRBV4-1 and J is TRBJ1-3; D unclear. V was clipped by 0 bases and J by 2 bases, with 5 bases between them. Germline CDR1 is MGHRA and CDR2 is YSYEKL. The CDR3 extends over 14 amino acids. In DNA form, the CDR3 reads TGCGCCAGCAGCCAAGACCACACTGGAAACACCATATATTTT. Translating it yields CASSQDHTGNTIYF.

This clone was observed a few times. This rearrangement joins TRBV10-3 to TRBJ1-5, with D unclear. CDR1 is ENHRY, CDR2 SYGVKD, per germline. V was pared by 2 bases and J by 8 bases, with 10 bases between. The CDR3 contains 13 residues. CDR3 residues: CAISEAGVEPQHF. The CDR3 region has the DNA TGTGCCATCAGTGAGGCCGGGGTAGAGCCCCAGCATTTT.

The J gene is TRBJ1-3, the V gene TRBV7-9; D is unclear. With 5 bases removed from V and 2 bases from J, the gap between germline ends came to 13 bases. CDR3 size: 15 residues. Germline values: CDR1 SEHNR, CDR2 FQNEAQ (reference sequence). The CDR3 DNA reads as TGTGCCAGCAGCGCAAAACAGATGACTGGAAACACCATATATTTT. Its protein product is CASSAKQMTGNTIYF.

DNA of the CDR3: TGTGCCTGGAGTGTAGGCGGGAACACTGAAGCTTTCTTT. Protein: CAWSVGGNTEAFF. The chain links TRBV30 to TRBJ1-1; no clear D. The CDR3 covers 13 residues. The ends were cut back, 0 bases at V and 1 base at J, with 6 bases in the middle. Germline V gene data show CDR1 as GTSNPN and CDR2 as SVGIG (reference sequence).

Only one count was recorded for this clone. The CDR3 region is CASKDWVGEAFF. CDR3 in DNA: TGTGCCAGCAAGGACTGGGTGGGTGAAGCTTTCTTT. V usage is TRBV19 and J usage is TRBJ1-1; D is ambiguous. The CDR3 runs 12 residues. CDR1 and CDR2 (germline): LNHDA, SQIVND (reference sequence). V shed 9 bases and J shed 7 bases, with 15 bases lying between them.

This clone was picked up one time. The rearrangement uses TRBV7-8 and TRBJ1-6, with 9 positions matching TRBD1. V was pared by 5 bases and J by 7 bases, with 3 bases of the junction left unmatched. The CDR3 extends over 14 amino acids. The germline V gene encodes CDR1 SGHVS and CDR2 FQNEAQ. Here the CDR3 DNA reads TGTGCCAGCAGCGGACAGGGGATGAATTCACCCCTCCACTTT. Protein: CASSGQGMNSPLHF. The full variable domain, with the rest looked up from reference TRBV7-8 and TRBJ1-6, is GAGVSQSPRYKVAKRGQDVALRCDPISGHVSLFWYQQALGQGPEFLTYFQNEAQLDKSGLPSDRFFAERPEGSVSTLKIQRTQQEDSAVYLCASSGQGMNSPLHFGNGTRLTVT.

Only a few counts were recorded for this clone. This chain connects TRBV13 to TRBJ2-1, with 10 bases fitting TRBD2. V dropped 1 base and J dropped 9; count of bases not matched to a gene: 0. Germline V gene lookup returns CDR1 PRHDT and CDR2 FYEKMQ (reference sequence). This CDR3 has 13 amino acids. DNA of the CDR3: TGTGCCAGCAGCTTAGAGCGGGGGGGTGAGCAGTTCTTC. Protein: CASSLERGGEQFF.

J is TRBJ2-3 and V is TRBV27, with D possibly matching TRBD2 (5 bases). The germline V gene encodes CDR1 MNHEY and CDR2 SMNVEV (reference sequence). V was cut by 0 bases and J by 2 bases, with 9 bases left in between. This CDR3 contains 15 residues. The CDR3 DNA is TGTGCCAGCAGTTTATCGGGAGTCGACACAGATACGCAGTATTTT. This codes for CASSLSGVDTDTQYF.

J is TRBJ2-2 and V is TRBV27; 9 nucleotides align to TRBD2. Germline lookup yields CDR1 MNHEY and CDR2 SMNVEV (reference sequence). The CDR3 loop spans 18 amino acids. The junction had 13 bases not matched to a gene; V was cut back by 1 base and J by 7 bases. The CDR3 spells CASSLFFPPGLAFGELFF. CDR3 nucleotides: TGTGCCAGCAGTTTATTCTTCCCACCAGGACTAGCGTTCGGGGAGCTGTTTTTT.

The CDR3 region has the DNA TGTGCCAGCAGTTCGACTAGCCGAGATACGCAGTATTTT. As protein: CASSSTSRDTQYF. The V and J genes are TRBV6-2 or TRBV6-3 and TRBJ2-3, with 7 positions matching TRBD2. The CDR3 runs 13 residues. V lost 4 bases to trimming and J lost 5 bases; unmatched junction nucleotides: 3. The germline V gene encodes CDR1 MNHEY and CDR2 SVGEGT.

The rearrangement links TRBV15 to TRBJ2-1; a possible D gene is TRBD2 (6 bases). The germline V gene has CDR1 LNHNV and CDR2 YYDKDF (reference sequence). This CDR3 has 14 residues. V was pared by 1 base and J by 8 bases, with 12 bases between. The CDR3 coding sequence is TGTGCCACCAGCAGAGGAATGACTAGTGATGAGCAGTTCTTC. This translates into CATSRGMTSDEQFF.

The chain recombines TRBV5-1 with TRBJ1-6; maybe TRBD1 (6 bases). Trimming removed 4 bases from V and 8 bases from J, with 10 bases in between. The germline gives CDR1 SGHRS, CDR2 YFSETQ. The CDR3 runs to 13 residues. The CDR3 nucleotides are TGCGCCAGCAGCCCCTACAGGGATTCACCCCTCCACTTT. Translation gives CASSPYRDSPLHF.

This chain uses TRBV27 with TRBJ2-7, with a weak D call TRBD2 (5 bases). Trimming removed 4 bases from V and 6 bases from J, with 16 bases in between. Germline V gene lookup returns CDR1 MNHEY and CDR2 SMNVEV (reference sequence). The CDR3 is 14 amino acids. The CDR3 DNA is TGTGCCAGCAGTTACCGAGCGGCATATGGCGAGCAGTACTTC. This codes for CASSYRAAYGEQYF.

This chain uses TRBV29-1 with TRBJ2-7, with 8 bases matching TRBD1. Germline V lookup: CDR1 SQVTM, CDR2 ANQGSEA. After removal of 6 bases from V and 2 bases from J, the junction contained 6 bases not matched to a gene. The CDR3 totals 13 residues. The CDR3 DNA reads as TGCAGCGTCGTCCGGGGACAGGCCTACGAGCAGTACTTC. It specifies CSVVRGQAYEQYF.